The 13 T cell receptor beta chains below all came from one sample that was sequenced in a study of blood T cell repertoires in COVID-19 (dated by TCRdb to 2018 to 2020). Library creation used the immunoSEQ multiplex PCR assay. TCRdb stores this immuneACCESS table with in-frame sequences only. Part of the clones is absent; in the studies checked, under half of the shortfall reflects unresolved V genes, and no reason is known for the rest. For this sample there are approximately 260,000 clones; over 75% appear just once. 7.5% to 9% of the sample rests with the top ten. Input material: peripheral blood. These TCRs come from a human donor in a cohort sampled during active COVID-19.

The table lists this clone with a few counts. The chain employs TRBV11-3 and TRBJ2-7, with 7 bases identical to TRBD1. With 1 base clipped from V and 7 bases from J, the junction kept 4 bases outside the gene matches. Germline assignment: CDR1 SGHNT and CDR2 YENEEA. The length of the CDR3 is 13 residues. CDR3 bases: TGTGCCAGCAGCTTAGGACAGGGAAGGGAGCAGTACTTC. Residues: CASSLGQGREQYF.

The chain recombines TRBV18 with TRBJ2-1; 7 bases align to TRBD1. The CDR3 sequence is 15 residues long. Trimming removed 5 bases from V and 3 bases from J; junction bases left unmatched: 7. Germline V gene sequence: CDR1 KGHSH, CDR2 LQKENI. CDR3 protein: CASSTLGQNYNEQFF. The DNA for the CDR3 is TGTGCCAGCTCAACATTGGGACAGAACTACAATGAGCAGTTCTTC.

The V gene is TRBV10-2, the J gene TRBJ1-2, with TRBD1 matching 7 bases. CDR1 is WSHSY and CDR2 is SAAADI in the germline V gene. V lost 0 bases, J lost 3 bases, and 10 bases stayed unmatched. CDR3 length: 17 residues. In DNA, the CDR3 is TGCGCCAGCAGTGAGTCCGAAAGAGGGGGCGCAGACTATGGCTACACCTTC. Translation: CASSESERGGADYGYTF.

This clone has only one observation. The chain is built from TRBV7-9 and TRBJ2-7, with TRBD1 matching over 8 bases. Germline V gene data show CDR1 as SEHNR and CDR2 as FQNEAQ (reference sequence). The CDR3 has 18 amino acids. V gave up 4 bases and J gave up 2 bases; unmatched junction bases: 16. This chain's CDR3 is CASSSSLGEDREAYEQYF. Here the CDR3 DNA reads TGTGCCAGCAGCTCGAGCTTAGGAGAGGACAGGGAAGCCTACGAGCAGTACTTC. Drawing the rest from reference TRBV7-9 and TRBJ2-7, the complete variable domain is DTGVSQNPRHKITKRGQNVTFRCDPISEHNRLYWYRQTLGQGPEFLTYFQNEAQLEKSRLLSDRFSAERPKGSFSTLEIQRTEQGDSAMYLCASSSSLGEDREAYEQYFGPGTRLTVT.

The chain recombines TRBV5-4 with TRBJ1-3; the D gene is possibly TRBD1 (6 bases). The CDR3 spans 13 residues. The V end lost 2 bases, the J end lost 4 bases, and 7 bases lay between the germline ends. Germline CDR1 is SGHNT and CDR2 is YYREEE (reference sequence). CDR3 DNA: TGTGCCAGCAGCTTACAGGGCGGAAACACCATATATTTT. Its translation is CASSLQGGNTIYF.

The V gene is TRBV6-5, the J gene TRBJ1-1; possibly TRBD1 for D (5 bases). Germline V gene lookup returns CDR1 MNHEY and CDR2 SVGAGI. This CDR3 comprises 15 residues. The V end lost 2 bases, the J end lost 3 bases, and 13 bases lay between the germline ends. CDR3 DNA sequence: TGTGCCAGCAGTTACGCTGACAGTAAGCACACTGAAGCTTTCTTT. Its protein is CASSYADSKHTEAFF.

V and J are TRBV28 and TRBJ2-7; 12 bases align to TRBD1. Germline V gene data show CDR1 as MDHEN and CDR2 as SYDVKM. The J segment lost 5 bases and the V segment lost 3 bases, leaving 5 bases of the junction unmatched. There are 15 residues in the CDR3. CDR3 sequence reads: CASSFRGQGAHEQYF. CDR3 DNA sequence: TGTGCCAGCAGTTTTAGGGGACAGGGGGCCCACGAGCAGTACTTC.

The chain couples TRBV3-1 (or the pseudogene TRBV3-2) to TRBJ2-5, with D maybe TRBD2 (7 bases). CDR1 LGHDT and CDR2 YNNKEL come from the germline V gene (reference sequence). Between the trimmed V and J ends, which lost 4 bases and 1 base, there was a span of 16 bases. The CDR3 extends over 16 amino acids. The CDR3 region is CASSPGGGPPQETQYF. The CDR3 bases are TGTGCCAGCAGCCCGGGCGGGGGCCCCCCCCAAGAGACCCAGTACTTC.

This chain connects TRBV6-2 or TRBV6-3 to TRBJ2-5; 10 bases match TRBD2. V shed 0 bases and J 0 bases; nucleotides not matched to a gene: 7. This CDR3 comprises 18 residues. The germline V gene encodes CDR1 MNHEY and CDR2 SVGEGT. The CDR3 sequence is CASSYSIFTSGDQETQYF. In DNA, the CDR3 is TGTGCCAGCAGTTACTCGATTTTTACTAGCGGGGACCAAGAGACCCAGTACTTC.

V usage is TRBV2 and J usage is TRBJ1-5; D uncertain. The CDR3 runs 14 residues. Germline CDR1 SNHLY, CDR2 FYNNEI. Trimming took off 7 bases at V and 2 bases at J, with 12 bases between the two ends. The CDR3 sequence: CASNVYPRNQPQHF. The CDR3 nucleotides read TGTGCCAGCAACGTCTACCCCCGCAATCAGCCCCAGCATTTT. Full variable domain (outside the CDR3, taken from reference TRBV2 and TRBJ1-5): EPEVTQTPSHQVTQMGQEVILRCVPISNHLYFYWYRQILGQKVEFLVSFYNNEISEKSEIFDDQFSVERPDGSNFTLKIRSTKLEDSAMYFCASNVYPRNQPQHFGDGTRLSIL.

The CDR3 loop reads CASSSFEGVYGYTF. CDR3 sequence (DNA): TGTGCCAGCAGTTCGTTCGAAGGGGTCTATGGCTACACCTTC. This chain connects TRBV6-2 or TRBV6-3 to TRBJ1-2, with D possibly matching TRBD1 (5 bases). Trimming left V 4 bases short and J 4 bases short, with 13 bases between. Germline V gene lookup returns CDR1 MNHEY and CDR2 SVGEGT. CDR3 size: 14 residues.

This rearrangement joins TRBV7-2 to TRBJ2-1; possibly TRBD2 for D (6 bases). The CDR3 runs 17 residues. V was trimmed by 3 bases and J by 6 bases, leaving 21 bases between them. CDR1 and CDR2 from the germline V gene are SGHTA and FQGNSA. The CDR3 spells CASSFRRLDSSGNEQFF. Written as DNA, the CDR3 is TGTGCCAGCAGCTTCCGAAGACTAGACAGTAGCGGCAATGAGCAGTTCTTC.

A word on this clone: Other DNA sequences in the same sample also yield this CDR3. The chain employs TRBV5-1 and TRBJ1-4; a weak D match, TRBD1 (6 bases). Germline V gives CDR1 SGHRS, CDR2 YFSETQ. There are 14 residues in the CDR3. V gave up 0 bases and J gave up 4 bases, with 7 bases separating them. The CDR3 nucleotides read TGCGCCAGCAGCTTGGCACAGGGTAATGAAAAACTGTTTTTT. Translated: CASSLAQGNEKLFF. Using reference TRBV5-1 and TRBJ1-4 for the parts outside the CDR3, the full variable domain is KAGVTQTPRYLIKTRGQQVTLSCSPISGHRSVSWYQQTPGQGLQFLFEYFSETQRNKGNFPGRFSGRQFSNSRSEMNVSTLELGDSALYLCASSLAQGNEKLFFGSGTQLSVL.